The text below deals with one T cell receptor (beta chain). Its antigen is undetermined. The data were obtained in a study of T cell responses to AZD1222 COVID-19 vaccine. Findings and limits, study-wide: There were vaccine-associated CD4 TCRs across spike, dominant at 160-218 and 743-854.

TCRdb keeps only in-frame clones here, not all; method: immunoSEQ multiplex PCR. Here the sample spans roughly 20,000 clones, roughly 80% being singletons. The sequencing used peripheral blood, collected on day 0 of AZD1222 vaccination. The clonotype originates from an adult in good health.

CDR3 sequence: CSASRRVSYNEQFF. CDR3 sequence (DNA): TGCAGTGCTAGTAGGCGGGTTTCCTACAATGAGCAGTTCTTC. The chain combines TRBV20-1 with TRBJ2-1; TRBD2 is a possible D gene (5 bases). V lost 3 bases, J lost 1 base, and 10 bases lay in between. The CDR3 has 14 amino acids. The germline gives CDR1 DFQATT, CDR2 SNEGSKA (reference sequence).